This T cell receptor (beta chain) appears in the sequencing data of a study of T cell responses to AZD1222 COVID-19 vaccine. Libraries were prepared by immunoSEQ multiplex PCR; TCRdb keeps only in-frame clonotypes and omits some of them. The data contain just under 75,000 clones, roughly 75% of them seen just once; the ten biggest clones take up about 46%. V lost 2 bases to trimming and J lost 5 bases, with 10 bases between them. The CDR3 extends over 13 amino acids. CDR1 and CDR2 from the germline V gene are SGHKS and YYEKEE (reference sequence). The chain is built from TRBV5-5 and TRBJ1-1; D perhaps matches TRBD1 (5 bases). The sample in question was peripheral blood, obtained 28 days after the second AZD1222 dose. This TCR derives from an adult who received the AZD1222 COVID-19 vaccine. This CDR3 reads CASSLQWGTEAFF. CDR3 sequence (DNA): TGTGCCAGCAGCTTACAATGGGGGACTGAAGCTTTCTTT. Looking up the rest from reference TRBV5-5 and TRBJ1-1 gives the full variable domain: DAGVTQSPTHLIKTRGQQVTLRCSPISGHKSVSWYQQVLGQGPQFIFQYYEKEERGRGNFPDRFSARQFPNYSSELNVNALLLGDSALYLCASSLQWGTEAFFGQGTRLTVV.